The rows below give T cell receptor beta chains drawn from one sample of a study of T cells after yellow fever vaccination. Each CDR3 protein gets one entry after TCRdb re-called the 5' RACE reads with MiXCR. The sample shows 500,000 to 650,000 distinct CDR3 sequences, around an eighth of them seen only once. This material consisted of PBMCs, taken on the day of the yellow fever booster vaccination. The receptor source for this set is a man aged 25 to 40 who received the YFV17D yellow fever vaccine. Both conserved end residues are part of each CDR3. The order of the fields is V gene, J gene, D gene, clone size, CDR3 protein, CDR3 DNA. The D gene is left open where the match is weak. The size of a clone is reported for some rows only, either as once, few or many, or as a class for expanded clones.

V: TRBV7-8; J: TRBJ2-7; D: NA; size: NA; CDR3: CASSSLDSYEQYF; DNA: TGTGCCAGCAGCTCTTTGGACAGCTACGAGCAGTACTTC
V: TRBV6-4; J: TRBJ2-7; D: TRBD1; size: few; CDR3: CASIEGGQRFYEQYF; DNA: TGTGCCAGCATTGAAGGGGGACAGCGATTCTACGAGCAGTACTTC
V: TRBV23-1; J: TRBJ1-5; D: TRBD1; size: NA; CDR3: CASIVQGAGQPQHF; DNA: TGCGCCAGCATCGTACAGGGGGCCGGGCAGCCCCAGCATTTT
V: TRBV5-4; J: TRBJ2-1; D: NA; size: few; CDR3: CASSLGLVPSNEQFF; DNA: TGTGCCAGCAGCCTGGGGCTAGTTCCTTCGAATGAGCAGTTCTTC
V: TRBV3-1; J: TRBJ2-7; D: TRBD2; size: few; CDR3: CASSLELTSATYEQYF; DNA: TGTGCCAGCAGCCTTGAATTGACTAGCGCCACCTACGAGCAGTACTTC
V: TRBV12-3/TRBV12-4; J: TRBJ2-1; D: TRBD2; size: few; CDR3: CASNEREGLDNEQFF; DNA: TGTGCCAGCAACGAACGGGAGGGGCTTGACAATGAGCAGTTCTTC
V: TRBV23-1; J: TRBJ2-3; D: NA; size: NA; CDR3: CASRGWRSDTQYF; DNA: TGCGCCAGCAGGGGTTGGCGATCAGATACGCAGTATTTT
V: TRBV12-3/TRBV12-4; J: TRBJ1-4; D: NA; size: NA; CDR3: CASSPSGQFEKLFF; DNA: TGTGCCAGCAGTCCTTCGGGCCAATTTGAAAAACTGTTTTTT
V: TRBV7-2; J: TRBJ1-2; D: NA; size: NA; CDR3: CASSRGLNNYGYTF; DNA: TGTGCCAGCAGCCGGGGCCTTAATAACTATGGCTACACCTTC
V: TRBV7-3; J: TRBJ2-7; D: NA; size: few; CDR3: CASSLGQHYEQYF; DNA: TGTGCCAGCAGCTTAGGACAACACTACGAGCAGTACTTC
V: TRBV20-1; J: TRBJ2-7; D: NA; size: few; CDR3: CSAITGTRWPDNYEQYF; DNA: TGCAGTGCTATAACCGGGACCCGCTGGCCCGACAATTACGAGCAGTACTTC
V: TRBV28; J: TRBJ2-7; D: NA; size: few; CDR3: CASIAHPGAAYEQYF; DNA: TGTGCCAGCATTGCTCATCCGGGAGCGGCCTACGAGCAGTACTTC
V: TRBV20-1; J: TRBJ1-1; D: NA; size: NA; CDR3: CSSSPGLTEAFF; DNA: TGCAGTTCGTCTCCAGGGCTCACTGAAGCTTTCTTT
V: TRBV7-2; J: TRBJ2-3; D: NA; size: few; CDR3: CASSFLADPSTDTQYF; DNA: TGTGCCAGCAGCTTCTTAGCGGACCCTAGCACAGATACGCAGTATTTT